This TCR beta chain was sequenced for a study of molecular identifiers for immune sequencing clone quantification. Study results and caveats: Even with more than 950,000 naive cells present, spiked Jurkat TCR RNA from one cell was reportedly detectable. More than 97% of effector molecules, versus under 1% of naive-cell molecules, belonged to clones above 20 RNA copies.

This clonotype has ten or more counts. What it recognizes is unknown. The V gene lost 5 bases and the J gene lost 2 bases, with 19 bases spanning the gap. This CDR3 region has 16 residues. The germline V gene has CDR1 SEHNR and CDR2 FQNEAQ (reference sequence). Generation of bulk TCR libraries relied on previously described methods and listed TCR primers. TCRdb re-called the PCR reads through MiXCR, storing one row per CDR3 protein. The sample holds around 480,000 distinct CDR3 sequences, about a fifth seen once. Using a CD8+CD4-CCR7+CD45RA+ phenotype, naive CD8 T cells were sorted. The chain carries TRBV7-9 and TRBJ2-7, with no clear D. This sequence originates from a human donor in good health. Some libraries in this study had Jurkat cell RNA spiked in. Sequences were obtained from naive CD8+ T cells from blood, with Jurkat cell RNA spiked in. Subset denoted: FACS-sorted CD8+CD4-CCR7+CD45RA+ naive T cells. The CDR3 spells CASSGRMGFRAYEQYF. CDR3 bases: TGTGCCAGCAGCGGACGAATGGGGTTTAGGGCCTACGAGCAGTACTTC.